Below are 27 T cell receptor beta chains sequenced from a single sample in a study of vaccination and CD4 T cells after COVID-19. This sample's treatment: approximately 9-day PBMC culture with coronavirus spike peptide pools or control peptides (ViraFEST assay). Sequencing of the DNA from cultured CD4+ T cells was carried out with the Oncomine TCR Beta short-read assay. TCRdb redid the calling of the PCR reads with MiXCR, one entry per CDR3 protein. The sample yields around 20,000 distinct CDR3 sequences, 50% to 60% seen once. The antigens of these receptors remain unknown. Sequencing used CD4+ T cells from blood, cultured in vitro, obtained before SARS-CoV-2 vaccination. The origin of the receptors is a human donor who had recovered from COVID-19.

This clonotype was counted a few times. The chain employs TRBV7-2 and TRBJ1-2; the match to TRBD1 covers 9 bases. Germline V gene lookup returns CDR1 SGHTA and CDR2 FQGNSA. There are 14 residues in the CDR3. Losses at the gene ends were 2 bases for V and 6 bases for J; bases not matched to a gene: 4. CDR3 sequence reads: CASSLHRGQNGYTF. The DNA of the CDR3 is TGTGCCAGCAGCTTACACAGGGGGCAAAATGGCTACACCTTC.

V gene TRBV6-5 combines with J gene TRBJ1-2; TRBD1 is a possible D gene (6 bases). This CDR3 comprises 14 residues. Trimming removed 2 bases from V and 0 bases from J, with 7 bases in between. The V gene's germline CDR1 is MNHEY and CDR2 SVGAGI. The CDR3 sequence: CASSYGQSNYGYTF. CDR3 bases: TGTGCCAGCAGTTACGGACAGTCTAACTATGGCTACACCTTC.

Notes on this clonotype: A junction boundary mismatches the germline segment, possibly from a read error. V gene TRBV6-2 or TRBV6-3 combines with J gene TRBJ2-1; a weak D match, TRBD2 (5 bases). Germline V gives CDR1 MNHEY, CDR2 SVGEGT. This CDR3 spans 15 amino acids. CDR3 sequence: CASSYGSVRYNERFF. The CDR3, as DNA: TGTGCCAGCAGTTACGGTAGCGTAAGGTACAATGAGCGGTTCTTC.

In its sample, this clonotype was seen a few times. This chain uses TRBV24-1 with TRBJ2-1, with 7 bases matching TRBD2. The CDR3 loop spans 15 amino acids. Germline trimming cut 4 bases from V and 5 bases from J; bases unmatched to any gene: 7. Per germline, CDR1 KGHDR and CDR2 SFDVKD. CDR3 loop: CATSDPGLRNNEQFF. The CDR3 DNA is TGTGCCACCAGTGACCCGGGACTACGTAACAATGAGCAGTTCTTC.

The chain combines TRBV4-2 with TRBJ1-1; 7 nucleotides align to TRBD1. The CDR3 spans 16 residues. J was trimmed by 1 base and V by 3 bases; bases with no gene match: 8. Germline CDR1 and CDR2: LGHNA and YNFKEQ. Written as DNA, the CDR3 is TGTGCCAGCAGCCAGGACAGGACAGACGCGAACACTGAAGCTTTCTTT. This encodes CASSQDRTDANTEAFF.

This clonotype came up once. This chain links TRBV6-1 with TRBJ2-7; TRBD1 matches 7 bases. In germline, CDR1 is MNHNS, CDR2 SASEGT. The V and J ends lost 7 bases and 5 bases, in that order; junction bases with no gene match: 5. The CDR3 runs 12 residues. The CDR3 here is CASTTGDNEQYF. For the CDR3, the DNA is TGTGCCAGCACAACAGGGGATAACGAGCAGTACTTC.

This chain uses TRBV2 with TRBJ2-3; 8 bases agree with TRBD2. CDR1 is SNHLY and CDR2 is FYNNEI in the germline V gene. V lost 2 bases to trimming and J lost 1 base; unmatched junction nucleotides: 2. This CDR3 comprises 15 residues. CDR3 sequence: CASSELTSGTDTQYF. The CDR3 nucleotides read TGTGCCAGCAGTGAATTGACTAGCGGCACAGATACGCAGTATTTT.

This chain links TRBV7-2 with TRBJ2-3, with a possible D match to TRBD1 (6 bases). This CDR3 comprises 16 residues. Trimming shortened V by 5 bases and J by 0 bases, and 15 bases separated the two germline ends. Germline V gene data show CDR1 as SGHTA and CDR2 as FQGNSA. The CDR3 protein is CASSPRPGTSTDTQYF. Here the CDR3 DNA reads TGTGCCAGCAGCCCGAGGCCCGGGACAAGCACAGATACGCAGTATTTT.

V gene TRBV20-1 combines with J gene TRBJ2-1, with D hard to call. Deletions cut 5 bases from V and 6 bases from J, with 11 bases between. This CDR3 region has 12 residues. Germline CDR1 and CDR2: DFQATT and SNEGSKA (reference sequence). The chain's CDR3 is CSACPLGNEQFF. CDR3 in DNA: TGCAGTGCTTGCCCCCTAGGCAATGAGCAGTTCTTC.

The V call is TRBV28, the J call TRBJ2-5; TRBD1 matches at 9 bases. J lost 7 bases, V lost 6 bases, and 12 bases had no gene match. The CDR3 runs to 15 residues. Per the germline V gene, CDR1 is MDHEN and CDR2 is SYDVKM. DNA for the CDR3: TGTGCCAGCAGGGCCCCGGGACAGGGAATCGGGACCCAGTACTTC. Translation: CASRAPGQGIGTQYF.

V gene TRBV7-8 combines with J gene TRBJ1-1; possible D gene TRBD1, 6 bases. The V gene's germline CDR1 is SGHVS and CDR2 FQNEAQ. CDR3 size: 13 residues. Trimming took 5 bases from V and 11 from J, leaving 18 bases between them. The CDR3 here is CASSVGHSGFAFF. In DNA, the CDR3 is TGTGCCAGCAGCGTGGGACATTCGGGGTTCGCTTTCTTT. The full variable domain, completed using reference TRBV7-8 and TRBJ1-1, is GAGVSQSPRYKVAKRGQDVALRCDPISGHVSLFWYQQALGQGPEFLTYFQNEAQLDKSGLPSDRFFAERPEGSVSTLKIQRTQQEDSAVYLCASSVGHSGFAFFGQGTRLTVV.

This clonotype was seen more than once but under ten times. V gene TRBV20-1 combines with J gene TRBJ2-1; D not resolved. CDR1 DFQATT and CDR2 SNEGSKA come from the germline V gene (reference sequence). The ends were cut back, 1 base at V and 2 bases at J, with 6 bases in the middle. The CDR3 sequence is 13 residues long. The CDR3 is CSARGLAYNEQFF. CDR3 bases: TGCAGTGCTAGAGGTCTGGCCTACAATGAGCAGTTCTTC.

V and J are TRBV28 and TRBJ2-5, with 13 bases identical to TRBD2. V was clipped by 6 bases and J by 5 bases; unmatched bases: 3. CDR1 and CDR2 (germline): MDHEN, SYDVKM. The CDR3 contains 14 residues. This chain's CDR3 is CASRLAGGMETQYF. The CDR3 DNA reads TGTGCCAGCAGACTAGCGGGAGGGATGGAGACCCAGTACTTC.

The genes are TRBV9 and TRBJ1-5; tentatively, D is TRBD1 (5 bases). CDR3 size: 13 residues. Trimming shortened V by 0 bases and J by 5 bases, and 6 bases separated the two germline ends. Germline loops: CDR1 SGDLS, CDR2 YYNGEE. The CDR3 DNA follows: TGTGCCAGCAGCGTAGGCAGGGATCAGCCCCAGCATTTT. Translated, it gives CASSVGRDQPQHF.

Only a few counts were recorded for this clonotype. The rearrangement uses TRBV20-1 and TRBJ1-1; D not certain. This CDR3 has 13 amino acids. The V end was cut by 0 bases, the J end by 5 bases, with 10 bases between. The germline CDR1 and CDR2 sequences are DFQATT and SNEGSKA (reference sequence). CDR3 protein: CSARDPRGTEAFF. The CDR3 DNA follows: TGCAGTGCTAGAGATCCCCGAGGGACTGAAGCTTTCTTT.

The chain recombines TRBV27 with TRBJ1-1; 9 bases agree with TRBD1. CDR1 is MNHEY, CDR2 SMNVEV, per germline (reference sequence). The CDR3 contains 14 residues. The V segment lost 6 bases and the J segment 5 bases; nucleotides outside the gene matches: 7. The CDR3, as DNA: TGTGCCAGCAGCCGGACAGGGGATGGGACTGAAGCTTTCTTT. Translating it yields CASSRTGDGTEAFF.

This clonotype was picked up one time. The chain uses TRBV10-3 and TRBJ1-1, with TRBD1 matching 8 bases. CDR3 size: 15 residues. The V segment lost 6 bases and the J segment 6 bases; nucleotides outside the gene matches: 12. Germline CDR1 reads ENHRY; CDR2 reads SYGVKD. CDR3 nucleotide sequence: TGTGCCATCAGACCCCTGGACAGGGATTCGGCTGAAGCTTTCTTT. Its protein product is CAIRPLDRDSAEAFF.

J is TRBJ2-3 and V is TRBV11-2, with D perhaps matching TRBD2 (5 bases). Germline CDR1 reads SGHAT; CDR2 reads FQNNGV. The CDR3 length is 15 residues. Trimming took off 0 bases at V and 7 bases at J, with 14 bases between the two ends. Here the CDR3 DNA reads TGTGCCAGCAGCTTAGAGCGGGTACGGACCCATACGCAGTATTTT. It translates to CASSLERVRTHTQYF.

V usage is TRBV19 and J usage is TRBJ1-1; TRBD1 is a possible D gene (5 bases). Germline loops: CDR1 LNHDA, CDR2 SQIVND (reference sequence). The CDR3 totals 11 residues. The V end was cut by 8 bases, the J end by 11 bases, with 15 bases between. The CDR3 region has the DNA TGTGCCAGTTCGGGTGGACATAGCGCTTTCTTT. It yields the protein CASSGGHSAFF.

The V and J genes are TRBV19 and TRBJ2-3; a possible D gene is TRBD2 (5 bases). V shed 3 bases and J shed 0 bases, with 13 bases lying between them. The CDR3 loop spans 16 amino acids. Germline CDR1 LNHDA, CDR2 SQIVND (reference sequence). The CDR3 loop is CASSMVGRQSTDTQYF. CDR3 in DNA: TGTGCCAGTAGTATGGTTGGGAGACAAAGCACAGATACGCAGTATTTT.

The chain combines TRBV5-1 with TRBJ2-7; D is possibly TRBD2 (5 bases). The CDR3 is 16 residues long. The V gene's germline CDR1 is SGHRS and CDR2 YFSETQ. The V end lost 5 bases, the J end lost 2 bases, and 20 bases lay between the germline ends. DNA for the CDR3: TGCGCCAGCAGACTTCACGAACTAGTCCCTACCTACGAGCAGTACTTC. Protein: CASRLHELVPTYEQYF.

The CDR3 reads CSAPQGAVETQYF. CDR3 nucleotide sequence: TGCAGTGCTCCTCAGGGGGCTGTAGAGACCCAGTACTTC. This sequence joins TRBV20-1 and TRBJ2-5; the match to TRBD1 covers 8 bases. CDR3 length: 13 amino acids. Losses at the gene ends were 5 bases for V and 4 bases for J; bases not matched to a gene: 6. Germline lookup yields CDR1 DFQATT and CDR2 SNEGSKA (reference sequence).

This chain uses TRBV19 with TRBJ2-5; D is possibly TRBD1 or TRBD2 (7 bases each). The CDR3 has 16 amino acids. With 4 bases removed from V and 2 bases from J, the gap between germline ends came to 17 bases. Germline V gene sequence: CDR1 LNHDA, CDR2 SQIVND (reference sequence). In nucleotides, the CDR3 is TGTGCCAGTAGTAGCCGGGGGGACAGACTACAAGAGACCCAGTACTTC. It specifies CASSSRGDRLQETQYF.

In this sample, this clonotype turned up a few times. The V call is TRBV10-1, the J call TRBJ2-5; a weak D match, TRBD1 (5 bases). V was shortened by 1 base and J by 3 bases, with 21 bases between the two germline ends. The CDR3 extends over 18 amino acids. Germline loops: CDR1 WNHNN, CDR2 SYGVQD (reference sequence). The DNA of the CDR3 is TGCGCCAGCAGTGAGTTCGGAGAGGACACTCTGCAAAAAGAGACCCAGTACTTC. Translated: CASSEFGEDTLQKETQYF.

This clonotype has a handful of counts. The chain is built from TRBV20-1 and TRBJ2-1; 9 bases line up with TRBD2. V dropped 2 bases and J dropped 0; count of bases not matched to a gene: 2. This CDR3 comprises 15 residues. CDR1 and CDR2 from the germline V gene are DFQATT and SNEGSKA (reference sequence). The CDR3 spells CSARYSGSSYNEQFF. For the CDR3, the DNA is TGCAGTGCTAGATATAGCGGGAGCTCCTACAATGAGCAGTTCTTC.

The chain combines TRBV2 with TRBJ1-5; 10 bases fit TRBD1. The V gene's germline CDR1 is SNHLY and CDR2 FYNNEI. The CDR3 sequence is 19 residues long. V lost 6 bases and J lost 6; bases outside the gene matches: 20. CDR3 coding DNA: TGTGCCAGCAGCGTCCCGGGACAGGGGAACCCTGAGGAAGGTCAGCCCCAGCATTTT. It specifies CASSVPGQGNPEEGQPQHF.

The chain combines TRBV6-1 with TRBJ1-2, with TRBD1 identical over 7 bases. The germline V gene encodes CDR1 MNHNS and CDR2 SASEGT. CDR3 length: 13 residues. Unmatched junction bases numbered 3, after V lost 6 bases and J lost 2 bases. In DNA, the CDR3 is TGTGCCAGCAGCCGGGACAGCAACTATGGCTACACCTTC. This translates into CASSRDSNYGYTF.